This T cell receptor beta chain comes out of a study of blood T cell repertoires in COVID-19. Study in general: PBMCs, B-cell-depleted T cells, or T cells were the source of the cDNA or gDNA that made up the material.

The Seattle patients joined while their infection was active and were tracked longitudinally afterward. Germline V gene data show CDR1 as SNHLY and CDR2 as FYNNEI. This CDR3 spans 19 amino acids. Trimming removed 8 bases from V and 0 bases from J; junction bases left unmatched: 14. Original analysis: Scientists estimated how many nucleated cells there were by amplifying reference gene primers. Sequencing used immunoSEQ multiplex PCR; TCRdb keeps in-frame clones, though not all of them. The DNA was the basis for D and trimming; V, J and clone size are from that table. The sample contains about 350,000 clones, roughly 86% of which appear only once.

The TCR sequence derives from a woman aged 70-85 years with COVID-19, enrolled during active disease. This chain joins TRBV2 and TRBJ1-4, with 11 nucleotides matching TRBD1. Sequencing was performed on peripheral blood. CDR3 residues: CASLGRGQGGTATNEKLFF. In DNA form, the CDR3 reads TGTGCCAGCTTGGGACGGGGACAGGGGGGTACGGCAACTAATGAAAAACTGTTTTTT.